A single sample gave rise to the 18 T cell receptor beta chains below, sequenced in a study of T cell responses to AZD1222 COVID-19 vaccine. Measured with immunoSEQ multiplex PCR; TCRdb has only the in-frame clones, and not every one. The table lists roughly 84,000 clones, approximately 83% of them singletons, with around an eighth in the top ten. The sample here was peripheral blood, taken 28 days after the second AZD1222 dose. Every receptor here comes from an adult who received the AZD1222 COVID-19 vaccine.

V and J are TRBV2 and TRBJ1-2; 7 bases agree with TRBD1. Germline V gene data show CDR1 as SNHLY and CDR2 as FYNNEI. The CDR3 is 13 residues long. Trimming at V came to 9 bases and at J to 7 bases, leaving 11 bases not matched to a gene. The CDR3 sequence: CASFYPGTAGYTF. In DNA, the CDR3 is TGTGCCAGTTTCTACCCCGGGACAGCTGGCTACACCTTC. Full variable domain (missing parts from reference TRBV2 and TRBJ1-2): EPEVTQTPSHQVTQMGQEVILRCVPISNHLYFYWYRQILGQKVEFLVSFYNNEISEKSEIFDDQFSVERPDGSNFTLKIRSTKLEDSAMYFCASFYPGTAGYTFGSGTRLTVV.

The CDR3 DNA reads TGTGCCAGCAGTACAGGGGGAACAAGGCTGTTTTTT. The encoded protein is CASSTGGTRLFF. The chain joins TRBV6-5 to TRBJ1-4, with 8 bases fitting TRBD1. J gave up 14 bases and V 5 bases, and 7 bases lay outside the gene matches. CDR3 length: 12 amino acids. Germline CDR1 MNHEY, CDR2 SVGAGI.

J is TRBJ2-3 and V is TRBV6-5, with D hard to call. The CDR3 loop spans 14 amino acids. V gave up 2 bases and J gave up 0 bases, with 6 bases separating them. Germline CDR1 reads MNHEY; CDR2 reads SVGAGI. In nucleotides, the CDR3 is TGTGCCAGCAGTTACGACGAGAGCACAGATACGCAGTATTTT. Translating it yields CASSYDESTDTQYF.

The chain combines TRBV11-3 with TRBJ2-1, with D maybe TRBD1 (6 bases). Trimming shortened V by 8 bases and J by 3 bases, and 14 bases separated the two germline ends. Germline CDR1 and CDR2: SGHNT and YENEEA. The CDR3 has 14 amino acids. The CDR3 region has the DNA TGTGCCAGCGCCCCCACAGGGTACTACAATGAGCAGTTCTTC. Amino acids: CASAPTGYYNEQFF.

This clone occurred once. This CDR3 is CASSFPSSPPVYEQYF. In nucleotides, the CDR3 is TGTGCCAGCAGCTTCCCGTCGAGTCCTCCCGTCTACGAGCAGTACTTC. The V and J genes are TRBV7-9 and TRBJ2-7, with D hard to call. The CDR3 length is 16 residues. V was cut by 3 bases and J by 3 bases, with 18 bases left in between. Looked up from germline, CDR1 is SEHNR and CDR2 is FQNEAQ (reference sequence).

V is TRBV6-6 and J is TRBJ1-5; 10 bases are shared with TRBD1. There are 15 residues in the CDR3. In germline, CDR1 is MNHNY, CDR2 SVGAGI (reference sequence). Trimming removed 1 base from V and 12 bases from J; junction bases left unmatched: 9. The CDR3 reads CASSYLGQGYEYQHF. The DNA for the CDR3 is TGTGCCAGCAGTTACTTGGGACAGGGGTACGAATACCAGCATTTT.

The chain combines TRBV10-1 with TRBJ2-3; D not resolved. This CDR3 is built from 12 residues. Germline V gene lookup returns CDR1 WNHNN and CDR2 SYGVQD (reference sequence). V was clipped by 5 bases and J by 0 bases, with 3 bases between them. The CDR3 sequence: CASSSSTDTQYF. The CDR3 DNA is TGCGCCAGCAGTTCTAGCACAGATACGCAGTATTTT.

V usage is TRBV3-1 (or the pseudogene TRBV3-2) and J usage is TRBJ1-5; D may be TRBD1 (5 bases). The germline V gene has CDR1 LGHDT and CDR2 YNNKEL (reference sequence). Trimming stripped 4 bases from V and 5 bases from J, with 6 bases between. This CDR3 has 12 residues. The CDR3 is CASSRGDQPQHF. CDR3 nucleotides: TGTGCCAGCAGCCGGGGGGATCAGCCCCAGCATTTT.

The CDR3 here is CASSRGLAGGQETQYF. The CDR3 region has the DNA TGTGCCAGCAGCAGGGGACTAGCGGGAGGTCAAGAGACCCAGTACTTC. The chain is built from TRBV13 and TRBJ2-5, with 15 bases identical to TRBD2. Trimming took 5 bases from V and 2 from J; bases not matched to a gene: 3. The germline V gene has CDR1 PRHDT and CDR2 FYEKMQ (reference sequence). The CDR3 consists of 16 residues. The entire variable domain, with the rest obtained from reference TRBV13 and TRBJ2-5, is as follows: AAGVIQSPRHLIKEKRETATLKCYPIPRHDTVYWYQQGPGQDPQFLISFYEKMQSDKGSIPDRFSAQQFSDYHSELNMSSLELGDSALYFCASSRGLAGGQETQYFGPGTRLLVL.

J is TRBJ2-7 and V is TRBV5-1; D tentatively reads TRBD1 or TRBD2 (5 bases each). Germline loops: CDR1 SGHRS, CDR2 YFSETQ. Trimming stripped 4 bases from V and 4 bases from J, with 15 bases between. The CDR3 spans 14 residues. DNA for the CDR3: TGCGCCAGCAGCCCCTTGGGGGTGGGATACGAGCAGTACTTC. As protein: CASSPLGVGYEQYF.

CDR3 sequence: CASTLEVGEAFF. CDR3 bases: TGTGCCAGCACCCTTGAGGTCGGTGAAGCTTTCTTT. The V call is TRBV11-2, the J call TRBJ1-1; D remains ambiguous. Deletions cut 7 bases from V and 7 bases from J, with 13 bases between. Germline lookup yields CDR1 SGHAT and CDR2 FQNNGV. The CDR3 length is 12 residues.

V is TRBV7-3 and J is TRBJ2-5, with 7 positions matching TRBD1. The V gene end was trimmed by 2 bases and the J gene end by 5 bases; junction bases not matched to a gene: 8. There are 15 residues in the CDR3. Germline values: CDR1 SGHTA, CDR2 FQGTGA. CDR3 DNA: TGTGCCAGCAGCTTAGGGGTGACAGGGAAGGAGACCCAGTACTTC. As protein: CASSLGVTGKETQYF.

The V gene is TRBV7-8, the J gene TRBJ1-5; unclear D gene. Per the germline V gene, CDR1 is SGHVS and CDR2 is FQNEAQ. CDR3 length: 14 residues. The germline V and J ends were trimmed by 0 bases and 4 bases, with 7 bases remaining between them. The CDR3: CASSLAGRNQPQHF. CDR3 sequence (DNA): TGTGCCAGCAGCTTAGCGGGTCGAAATCAGCCCCAGCATTTT. The variable domain in full, completed from reference TRBV7-8 and TRBJ1-5, reads GAGVSQSPRYKVAKRGQDVALRCDPISGHVSLFWYQQALGQGPEFLTYFQNEAQLDKSGLPSDRFFAERPEGSVSTLKIQRTQQEDSAVYLCASSLAGRNQPQHFGDGTRLSIL.

This chain joins TRBV6-5 and TRBJ2-3; D unclear. Per the germline V gene, CDR1 is MNHEY and CDR2 is SVGAGI. Deletions cut 8 bases from V and 0 bases from J, with 9 bases between. This CDR3 is built from 13 residues. The CDR3 coding sequence is TGTGCCAGCCAGAGTTCTAGCACAGATACGCAGTATTTT. Protein sequence: CASQSSSTDTQYF.

V usage is TRBV24-1 and J usage is TRBJ1-2, with a possible D match to TRBD1 (5 bases). This CDR3 comprises 17 residues. Germline V gene sequence: CDR1 KGHDR, CDR2 SFDVKD. Trimming pared 4 bases from V and 4 bases from J, leaving 21 bases between. In DNA, the CDR3 is TGTGCCACCAGTGACCCCAGTGCTCAGGGAGGGGTCTATGGCTACACCTTC. It translates to CATSDPSAQGGVYGYTF.

J is TRBJ1-1 and V is TRBV27, with TRBD1 matching over 10 bases. Trimming at V came to 6 bases and at J to 7 bases, leaving 11 bases not matched to a gene. This CDR3 is 15 amino acids long. The germline V gene encodes CDR1 MNHEY and CDR2 SMNVEV (reference sequence). This CDR3 is CASRGIGTGAYEAFF. The CDR3 bases are TGTGCCAGCAGAGGCATTGGGACAGGGGCCTATGAAGCTTTCTTT.

This clone has a handful of counts. The chain uses TRBV9 and TRBJ1-1; D call uncertain. Per germline, CDR1 SGDLS and CDR2 YYNGEE. The CDR3 contains 13 residues. Trimming shortened V by 4 bases and J by 3 bases, and 10 bases separated the two germline ends. This CDR3 is CASSQGGYTEAFF. CDR3 DNA sequence: TGTGCCAGCAGCCAAGGCGGCTACACTGAAGCTTTCTTT.

The J gene is TRBJ2-2, the V gene TRBV7-2, with D uncertain. Germline CDR1 reads SGHTA; CDR2 reads FQGNSA. This CDR3 spans 12 amino acids. Trimming removed 5 bases at V and 6 bases at J, with 7 bases between. The chain's CDR3 is CASSPYSGELFF. The CDR3 DNA sequence: TGTGCCAGCAGCCCGTATTCCGGGGAGCTGTTTTTT.